The 21 T cell receptor beta chains below all came from one sample that was sequenced in a study of shared clonotypes between healthy human individuals. Using immunoSEQ multiplex PCR, the repertoire was profiled, and TCRdb retains in-frame clones only, with some absent. The repertoire has more than 2,000,000 clones, 90% to 95% of them found once; the top ten carry 0.39%. Sequenced material: naive CD4+ T cells from PBMCs. The sample's subset: CD45RA+ positively selected. The receptor set was obtained from a man aged 18 to 29 in good health. Some clones in this sample may be carry-over from other donors' samples.

This clone was observed a few times. This sequence joins TRBV19 and TRBJ2-1, with a tentative D call TRBD2 (5 bases). The CDR3 covers 14 residues. Germline CDR1 and CDR2: LNHDA and SQIVND (reference sequence). Trimming left V 3 bases short and J 9 bases short, with 15 bases between. Written as DNA, the CDR3 is TGTGCCAGTAGTATCTCCCCTGGACTCACTGAGCAGTTCTTC. As protein: CASSISPGLTEQFF. Drawing the rest from reference TRBV19 and TRBJ2-1, the complete variable domain is DGGITQSPKYLFRKEGQNVTLSCEQNLNHDAMYWYRQDPGQGLRLIYYSQIVNDFQKGDIAEGYSVSREKKESFPLTVTSAQKNPTAFYLCASSISPGLTEQFFGPGTRLTVL.

Of note for this clone: In the same sample, other DNA sequences code for this CDR3. The V gene is TRBV28, the J gene TRBJ2-3; D might be TRBD2 (6 bases). Between the trimmed V and J ends, which lost 5 bases and 0 bases, there was a span of 9 bases. CDR3 length: 14 amino acids. Germline V gene data show CDR1 as MDHEN and CDR2 as SYDVKM. The CDR3 loop is CASSLGTSTDTQYF. In nucleotides, the CDR3 is TGTGCCAGCAGTCTGGGGACTAGCACAGATACGCAGTATTTT.

The chain uses TRBV5-4 and TRBJ2-7, with 7 bases matching TRBD1. The CDR3 length is 13 residues. CDR1 is SGHNT, CDR2 YYREEE, per germline (reference sequence). After removal of 5 bases from V and 5 bases from J, the junction contained 7 bases not matched to a gene. The CDR3 reads CASSLDRVNEQYF. In DNA, the CDR3 is TGTGCCAGCAGTCTCGACAGGGTAAACGAGCAGTACTTC.

The gene calls are TRBV7-8 and TRBJ2-2; 7 positions match TRBD2. With 4 bases clipped from V and 2 bases from J, the junction kept 10 bases outside the gene matches. The CDR3 has 17 amino acids. CDR1 SGHVS and CDR2 FQNEAQ come from the germline V gene. This CDR3 is CASSSRRLAVNTGELFF. CDR3 nucleotide sequence: TGTGCCAGCAGCTCTAGGCGGCTAGCGGTTAACACCGGGGAGCTGTTTTTT.

Concerning this clone itself: The sample holds other DNA sequences that translate to the same CDR3. The chain joins TRBV18 to TRBJ2-5; the D gene could be TRBD1 or TRBD2 (5 bases each). V was pared by 0 bases and J by 4 bases, with 12 bases between. The CDR3 has 15 amino acids. CDR1 is KGHSH, CDR2 LQKENI, per germline. CDR3 region: CASSPPRGVGETQYF. CDR3 nucleotide sequence: TGTGCCAGCTCACCACCTCGAGGGGTTGGAGAGACCCAGTACTTC.

The chain combines TRBV9 with TRBJ1-5; 7 bases are a match to TRBD1. CDR3 size: 18 residues. CDR1 and CDR2 (germline): SGDLS, YYNGEE. V shed 6 bases, J shed 6 bases, and the junction held 21 bases outside the gene matches. CDR3 in amino acids: CASNNLDRTIRVSQPQHF. The CDR3 DNA is TGTGCCAGCAACAATCTGGACAGGACAATTCGAGTTTCTCAGCCCCAGCATTTT.

V usage is TRBV9 and J usage is TRBJ2-5; 11 positions match TRBD2. CDR3 length: 16 amino acids. Germline CDR1 reads SGDLS; CDR2 reads YYNGEE. V dropped 0 bases and J dropped 5; count of bases not matched to a gene: 6. The CDR3 loop is CASSVELAGDYETQYF. The CDR3 DNA is TGTGCCAGCAGCGTAGAACTAGCGGGAGATTATGAGACCCAGTACTTC.

This chain uses TRBV30 with TRBJ1-3; no reliable D call. Germline loops: CDR1 GTSNPN, CDR2 SVGIG (reference sequence). This CDR3 is built from 13 residues. V was cut by 2 bases and J by 6 bases, with 11 bases left in between. DNA for the CDR3: TGTGCCTGGAGTTCCCCTGCTGCAAACACCATATATTTT. It codes for CAWSSPAANTIYF. Full variable domain (outside the CDR3, taken from reference TRBV30 and TRBJ1-3): SQTIHQWPATLVQPVGSPLSLECTVEGTSNPNLYWYRQAAGRGLQLLFYSVGIGQISSEVPQNLSASRPQDRQFILSSKKLLLSDSGFYLCAWSSPAANTIYFGEGSWLTVV.

This chain links TRBV27 with TRBJ1-5, with 10 bases lining up with TRBD1. With 6 bases clipped from V and 7 bases from J, the junction kept 12 bases outside the gene matches. The CDR3 is made up of 16 amino acids. Germline loops: CDR1 MNHEY, CDR2 SMNVEV (reference sequence). CDR3 in amino acids: CASRAGTGDNNQPQHF. The CDR3 region has the DNA TGTGCCAGCAGAGCCGGGACAGGGGACAATAACCAGCCCCAGCATTTT.

The chain joins TRBV2 to TRBJ2-1; 9 positions agree with TRBD1. Per germline, CDR1 SNHLY and CDR2 FYNNEI. CDR3 length: 13 residues. V dropped 9 bases and J dropped 7; count of bases not matched to a gene: 7. The CDR3: CARGGQGMNEQFF. DNA for the CDR3: TGTGCCAGGGGGGGACAGGGTATGAATGAGCAGTTCTTC.

The gene calls are TRBV6-5 and TRBJ1-4, with D maybe TRBD1 (5 bases). The germline V gene has CDR1 MNHEY and CDR2 SVGAGI. CDR3 size: 14 residues. Trimming cost V 4 bases and J 7 bases, with 13 bases left between them. CDR3 in DNA: TGTGCCAGCAGTTGGTGGGGGACCGGTGAAAAACTGTTTTTT. This codes for CASSWWGTGEKLFF.

The rearrangement uses TRBV18 and TRBJ2-2; D perhaps matches TRBD2 (6 bases). The CDR3 covers 15 residues. Looked up from germline, CDR1 is KGHSH and CDR2 is LQKENI. V was shortened by 6 bases and J by 6 bases, with 17 bases between the two germline ends. The CDR3 spells CASSQNGGNAGELFF. For the CDR3, the DNA is TGTGCCAGCTCCCAAAACGGAGGGAATGCCGGGGAGCTGTTTTTT.

The chain is built from TRBV9 and TRBJ2-1; 14 positions match TRBD2. CDR1 is SGDLS, CDR2 YYNGEE, per germline. The V gene end was trimmed by 0 bases and the J gene end by 4 bases; junction bases not matched to a gene: 6. This CDR3 comprises 18 residues. CDR3 sequence reads: CASSVAGTSGSLYNEQFF. CDR3 nucleotides: TGTGCCAGCAGCGTAGCGGGGACTAGCGGGAGTTTGTACAATGAGCAGTTCTTC.

In this sample, this clone turned up once. V gene TRBV7-2 combines with J gene TRBJ1-1; D perhaps matches TRBD1 (5 bases). There are 13 residues in the CDR3. Trimming stripped 7 bases from V and 1 base from J, with 10 bases between. Per the germline V gene, CDR1 is SGHTA and CDR2 is FQGNSA. CDR3 sequence reads: CASNPGQNTEAFF. CDR3 sequence (DNA): TGTGCCAGCAACCCCGGACAGAACACTGAAGCTTTCTTT.

Details on this clone: Other nucleotide sequences from this sample produce the same CDR3. The chain joins TRBV28 to TRBJ1-5, with D hard to call. V was pared by 6 bases and J by 2 bases, with 8 bases between. CDR1 MDHEN and CDR2 SYDVKM come from the germline V gene. CDR3 length: 13 amino acids. DNA for the CDR3: TGTGCCAGCAGACTGGGCGGCAATCAGCCCCAGCATTTT. This codes for CASRLGGNQPQHF.

The chain carries TRBV5-1 and TRBJ2-3, with D tentatively TRBD1 or TRBD2 (5 bases each). The germline CDR1 and CDR2 sequences are SGHRS and YFSETQ. This CDR3 contains 15 residues. Trimming shortened V by 3 bases and J by 0 bases, and 11 bases separated the two germline ends. CDR3 residues: CASSSRGGSTDTQYF. Written as DNA, the CDR3 is TGCGCCAGCAGCTCCCGGGGCGGGAGCACAGATACGCAGTATTTT.

V and J are TRBV27 and TRBJ1-2, with unresolved D. Trimming took 1 base from V and 0 from J, leaving 9 bases between them. The CDR3 contains 15 residues. Germline V gene sequence: CDR1 MNHEY, CDR2 SMNVEV (reference sequence). The CDR3 loop reads CASSLLVEANYGYTF. CDR3 DNA: TGTGCCAGCAGTTTATTGGTAGAAGCTAACTATGGCTACACCTTC.

The rearrangement joins TRBV7-2 to TRBJ1-2; D remains unclear. CDR1 and CDR2 from the germline V gene are SGHTA and FQGNSA. This CDR3 contains 13 residues. The V and J ends lost 1 base and 8 bases respectively, with 11 bases between them. Written as DNA, the CDR3 is TGTGCCAGCAGCTTAGTCGGGCGGTCGGGCTACACCTTC. It yields the protein CASSLVGRSGYTF.

J is TRBJ2-1 and V is TRBV7-2; the D is unclear. Trimming pared 1 base from V and 1 base from J, leaving 8 bases between. The CDR3 has 15 amino acids. Germline V CDR1 and CDR2: SGHTA, FQGNSA. Here the CDR3 DNA reads TGTGCCAGCAGCTTAGGACTGGTTTCCTACAATGAGCAGTTCTTC. Protein: CASSLGLVSYNEQFF. Complete variable domain (other parts from reference TRBV7-2 and TRBJ2-1): GAGVSQSPSNKVTEKGKDVELRCDPISGHTALYWYRQSLGQGLEFLIYFQGNSAPDKSGLPSDRFSAERTGGSVSTLTIQRTQQEDSAVYLCASSLGLVSYNEQFFGPGTRLTVL.

This clone was recorded a few times. The DNA for the CDR3 is TGTGCCAGCAGCTTGGTACTAGCGGGAGACAATGAGCAGTTCTTC. Amino acids: CASSLVLAGDNEQFF. This chain joins TRBV5-4 and TRBJ2-1, with 11 nucleotides matching TRBD2. This CDR3 spans 15 amino acids. The V segment lost 0 bases and the J segment 5 bases; nucleotides outside the gene matches: 1. Germline V gives CDR1 SGHNT, CDR2 YYREEE (reference sequence). The whole variable domain, filled in from reference TRBV5-4 and TRBJ2-1, reads ETGVTQSPTHLIKTRGQQVTLRCSSQSGHNTVSWYQQALGQGPQFIFQYYREEENGRGNFPPRFSGLQFPNYSSELNVNALELDDSALYLCASSLVLAGDNEQFFGPGTRLTVL.

The chain links TRBV5-1 to TRBJ1-3; 8 bases agree with TRBD1. Germline assignment: CDR1 SGHRS and CDR2 YFSETQ. The CDR3 has 15 amino acids. Losses at the gene ends were 0 bases for V and 6 bases for J; bases not matched to a gene: 5. This CDR3 reads CASSLEGQVENTIYF. In nucleotides, the CDR3 is TGCGCCAGCAGCTTGGAGGGACAGGTTGAAAACACCATATATTTT.